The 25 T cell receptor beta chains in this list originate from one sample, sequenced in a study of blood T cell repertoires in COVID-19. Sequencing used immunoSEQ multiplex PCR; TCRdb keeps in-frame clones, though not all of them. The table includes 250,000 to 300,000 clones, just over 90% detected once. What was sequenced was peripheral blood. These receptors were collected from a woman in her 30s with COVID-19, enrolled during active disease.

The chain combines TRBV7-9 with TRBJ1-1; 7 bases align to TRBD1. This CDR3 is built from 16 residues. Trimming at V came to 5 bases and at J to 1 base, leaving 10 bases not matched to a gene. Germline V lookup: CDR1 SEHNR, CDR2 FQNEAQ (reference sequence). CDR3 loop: CASSQGNRGANTEAFF. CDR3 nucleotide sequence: TGTGCCAGCAGCCAGGGTAACAGGGGTGCGAACACTGAAGCTTTCTTT.

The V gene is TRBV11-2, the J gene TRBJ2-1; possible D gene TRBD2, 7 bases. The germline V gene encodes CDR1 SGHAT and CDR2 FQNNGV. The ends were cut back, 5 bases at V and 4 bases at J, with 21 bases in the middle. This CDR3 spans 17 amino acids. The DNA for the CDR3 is TGTGCCAGCAGCCCCGCCCGGGGGGCGGGATTATACAATGAGCAGTTCTTC. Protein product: CASSPARGAGLYNEQFF.

The CDR3 DNA is TGTGCCAGCAGTTTATCAGGGGACAGAGTTAGCAATCAGCCCCAGCATTTT. Translating it yields CASSLSGDRVSNQPQHF. The chain joins TRBV27 to TRBJ1-5; 7 bases agree with TRBD1. The CDR3 is 17 amino acids. The V and J ends lost 0 bases and 0 bases, in that order; junction bases with no gene match: 5. Per germline, CDR1 MNHEY and CDR2 SMNVEV (reference sequence).

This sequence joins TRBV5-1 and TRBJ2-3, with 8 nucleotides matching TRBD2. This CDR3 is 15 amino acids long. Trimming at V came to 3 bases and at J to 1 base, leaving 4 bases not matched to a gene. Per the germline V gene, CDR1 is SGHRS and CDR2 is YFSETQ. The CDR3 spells CASSWGSGGTDTQYF. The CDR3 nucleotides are TGCGCCAGCAGCTGGGGTAGCGGGGGCACAGATACGCAGTATTTT.

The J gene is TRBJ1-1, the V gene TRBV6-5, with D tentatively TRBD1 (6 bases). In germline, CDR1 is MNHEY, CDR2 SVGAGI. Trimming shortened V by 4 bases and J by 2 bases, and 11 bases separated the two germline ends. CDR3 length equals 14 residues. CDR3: CASSSPGVNTEAFF. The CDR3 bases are TGTGCCAGCAGTTCTCCAGGGGTCAACACTGAAGCTTTCTTT.

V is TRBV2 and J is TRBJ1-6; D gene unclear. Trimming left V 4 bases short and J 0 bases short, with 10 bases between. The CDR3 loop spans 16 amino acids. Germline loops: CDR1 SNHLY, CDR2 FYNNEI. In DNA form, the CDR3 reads TGTGCCAGCAGTGGATACCTCAGCTCCTATAATTCACCCCTCCACTTT. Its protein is CASSGYLSSYNSPLHF. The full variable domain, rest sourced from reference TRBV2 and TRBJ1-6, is EPEVTQTPSHQVTQMGQEVILRCVPISNHLYFYWYRQILGQKVEFLVSFYNNEISEKSEIFDDQFSVERPDGSNFTLKIRSTKLEDSAMYFCASSGYLSSYNSPLHFGNGTRLTVT.

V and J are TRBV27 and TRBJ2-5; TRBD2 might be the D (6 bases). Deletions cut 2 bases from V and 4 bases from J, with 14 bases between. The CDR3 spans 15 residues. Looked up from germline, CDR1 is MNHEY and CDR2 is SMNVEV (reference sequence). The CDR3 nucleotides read TGTGCCAGCAGTTTACGCGGGGATGGCTTAGAGACCCAGTACTTC. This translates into CASSLRGDGLETQYF.

The CDR3 DNA is TGTGCCAGCAAACAGGGTGGGCTTGAAGCTTTCTTT. Its protein is CASKQGGLEAFF. The gene calls are TRBV6-5 and TRBJ1-1; maybe TRBD1 (6 bases). Germline V CDR1 and CDR2: MNHEY, SVGAGI. Trimming removed 7 bases at V and 7 bases at J, with 13 bases between. The CDR3 totals 12 residues.

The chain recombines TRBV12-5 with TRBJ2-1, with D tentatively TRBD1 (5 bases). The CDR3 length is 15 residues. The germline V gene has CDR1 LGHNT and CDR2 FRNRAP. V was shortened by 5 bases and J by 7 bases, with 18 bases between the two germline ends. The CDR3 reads CASGPSARGWNEQFF. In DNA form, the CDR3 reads TGTGCTAGTGGTCCCTCGGCTAGGGGCTGGAATGAGCAGTTCTTC.

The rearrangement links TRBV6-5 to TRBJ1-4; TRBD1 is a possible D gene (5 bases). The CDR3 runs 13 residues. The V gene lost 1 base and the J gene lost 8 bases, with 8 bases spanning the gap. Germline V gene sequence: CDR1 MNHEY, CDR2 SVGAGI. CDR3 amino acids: CASSYFGGEKLFF. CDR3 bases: TGTGCCAGCAGTTACTTCGGGGGGGAAAAACTGTTTTTT.

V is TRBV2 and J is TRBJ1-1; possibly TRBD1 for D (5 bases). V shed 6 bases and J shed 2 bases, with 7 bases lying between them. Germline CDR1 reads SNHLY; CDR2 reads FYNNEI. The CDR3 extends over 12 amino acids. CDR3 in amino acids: CASRDRNTEAFF. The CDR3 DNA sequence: TGTGCCAGCAGAGACAGAAACACTGAAGCTTTCTTT.

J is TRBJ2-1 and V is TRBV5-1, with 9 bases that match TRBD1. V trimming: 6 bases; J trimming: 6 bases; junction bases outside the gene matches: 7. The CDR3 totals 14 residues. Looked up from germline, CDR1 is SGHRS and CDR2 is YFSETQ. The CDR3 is CASMRLQGANEQFF. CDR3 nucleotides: TGCGCCAGCATGAGGCTACAGGGGGCCAATGAGCAGTTCTTC.

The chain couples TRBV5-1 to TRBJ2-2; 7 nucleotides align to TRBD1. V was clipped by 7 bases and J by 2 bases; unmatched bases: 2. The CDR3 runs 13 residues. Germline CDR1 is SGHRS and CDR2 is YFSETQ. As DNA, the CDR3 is TGCGCCAGCCGGGACAGTAACACCGGGGAGCTGTTTTTT. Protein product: CASRDSNTGELFF.

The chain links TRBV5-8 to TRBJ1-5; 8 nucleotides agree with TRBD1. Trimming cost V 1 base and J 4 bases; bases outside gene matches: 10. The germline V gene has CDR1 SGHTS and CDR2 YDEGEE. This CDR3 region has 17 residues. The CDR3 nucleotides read TGTGCCAGCAGCTTGAATAAGGGGACAGGAGTTAATCAGCCCCAGCATTTT. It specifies CASSLNKGTGVNQPQHF. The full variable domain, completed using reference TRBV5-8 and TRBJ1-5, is EAGVTQSPTHLIKTRGQQATLRCSPISGHTSVYWYQQALGLGLQFLLWYDEGEERNRGNFPPRFSGRQFPNYSSELNVNALELEDSALYLCASSLNKGTGVNQPQHFGDGTRLSIL.

CDR3 sequence: CASSQDVNGVMDEQFF. The CDR3 DNA follows: TGCGCCAGCAGCCAAGACGTCAACGGGGTCATGGATGAGCAGTTCTTC. The chain employs TRBV4-1 and TRBJ2-1; the D gene is possibly TRBD2 (5 bases). Germline CDR1 MGHRA, CDR2 YSYEKL. The CDR3 is 16 amino acids. V lost 0 bases and J 8 bases, leaving 17 bases between the germline ends.

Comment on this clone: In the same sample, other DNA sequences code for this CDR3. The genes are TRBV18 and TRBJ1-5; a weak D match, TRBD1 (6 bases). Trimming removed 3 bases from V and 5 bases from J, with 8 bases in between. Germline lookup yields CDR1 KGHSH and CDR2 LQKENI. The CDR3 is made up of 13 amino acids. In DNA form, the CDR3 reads TGTGCCAGCTCACCGGACAGTGATCAGCCCCAGCATTTT. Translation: CASSPDSDQPQHF.

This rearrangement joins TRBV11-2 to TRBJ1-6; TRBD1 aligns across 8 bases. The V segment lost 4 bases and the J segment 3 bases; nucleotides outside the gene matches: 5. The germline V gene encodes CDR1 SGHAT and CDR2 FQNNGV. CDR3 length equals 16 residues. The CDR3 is CASSSGQAIYNSPLHF. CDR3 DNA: TGTGCCAGCAGCTCGGGACAGGCCATCTATAATTCACCCCTCCACTTT.

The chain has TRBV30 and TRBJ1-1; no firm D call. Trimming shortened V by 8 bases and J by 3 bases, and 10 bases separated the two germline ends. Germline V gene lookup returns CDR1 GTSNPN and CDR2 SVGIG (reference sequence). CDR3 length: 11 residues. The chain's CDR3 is CAGQVDTEAFF. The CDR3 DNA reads TGTGCCGGCCAGGTGGACACTGAAGCTTTCTTT.

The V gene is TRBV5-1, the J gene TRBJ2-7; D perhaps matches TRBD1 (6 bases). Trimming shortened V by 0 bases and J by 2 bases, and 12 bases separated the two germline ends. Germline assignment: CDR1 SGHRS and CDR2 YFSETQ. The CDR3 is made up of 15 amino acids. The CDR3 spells CASSLEGDTTYEQYF. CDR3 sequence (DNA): TGCGCCAGCAGCTTGGAAGGGGACACCACCTACGAGCAGTACTTC.

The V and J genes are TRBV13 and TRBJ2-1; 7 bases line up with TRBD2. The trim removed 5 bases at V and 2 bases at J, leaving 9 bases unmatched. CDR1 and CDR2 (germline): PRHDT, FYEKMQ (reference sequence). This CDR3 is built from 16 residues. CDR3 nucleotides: TGTGCCAGCAGCCCCCCCGGGACTACAGCCTACAATGAGCAGTTCTTC. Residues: CASSPPGTTAYNEQFF.

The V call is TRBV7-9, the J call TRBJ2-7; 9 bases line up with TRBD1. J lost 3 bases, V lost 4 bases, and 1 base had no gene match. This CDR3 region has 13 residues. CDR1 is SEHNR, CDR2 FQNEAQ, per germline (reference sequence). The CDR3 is CASSWDRDYEQYF. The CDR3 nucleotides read TGTGCCAGCAGCTGGGACAGGGACTACGAGCAGTACTTC.

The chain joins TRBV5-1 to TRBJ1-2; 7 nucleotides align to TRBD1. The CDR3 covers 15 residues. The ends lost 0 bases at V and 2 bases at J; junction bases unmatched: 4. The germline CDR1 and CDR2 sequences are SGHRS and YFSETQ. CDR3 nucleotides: TGCGCCAGCAGCTTGGGGACAGGATTAAACTATGGCTACACCTTC. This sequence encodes CASSLGTGLNYGYTF.

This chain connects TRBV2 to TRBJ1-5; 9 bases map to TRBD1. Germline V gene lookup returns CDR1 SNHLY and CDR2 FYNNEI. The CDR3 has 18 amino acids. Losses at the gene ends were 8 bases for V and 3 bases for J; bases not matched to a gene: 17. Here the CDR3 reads CASELTTGGAEANQPQHF. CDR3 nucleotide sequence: TGTGCCAGCGAACTTACTACAGGGGGCGCAGAAGCCAATCAGCCCCAGCATTTT.

As DNA, the CDR3 is TGTGCCAGCAGTACGACAGGGGGCGAGCAGTACTTC. It is translated as CASSTTGGEQYF. This sequence joins TRBV27 and TRBJ2-7; 9 positions match TRBD1. Unmatched junction bases numbered 2, after V lost 5 bases and J lost 6 bases. Per the germline V gene, CDR1 is MNHEY and CDR2 is SMNVEV (reference sequence). This CDR3 is 12 amino acids long.

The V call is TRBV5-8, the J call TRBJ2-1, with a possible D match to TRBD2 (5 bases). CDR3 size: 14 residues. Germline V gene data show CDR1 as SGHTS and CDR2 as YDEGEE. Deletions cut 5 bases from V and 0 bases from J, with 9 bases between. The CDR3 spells CASSLDFSYNEQFF. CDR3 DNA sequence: TGTGCCAGCAGTCTGGACTTCTCCTACAATGAGCAGTTCTTC.